Reported below is one TCR beta chain. Which antigen it targets is not known. Nothing much larger sits one base from this clone, and base qualities are not available. The sample originates from a study of cytomegalovirus exposure and HLA in healthy donors (dated by TCRdb to about 2017). Broadly, across the study: An earlier analysis of several hundred of the donors reported 250 to 350 Gb of sequence data and approximately 110 million unique TCR beta sequences from some 180 million T cells. Around 300 gigabases of sequencing data and some 85 million unique TCR sequences were included in an early release covering about 620 HLA-typed donors. Among the roughly 400 genotyped donors, around 81% belonged to the genetic ancestry cluster associated with self-reported Caucasian donors. The study aimed to test whether signatures of past pathogen exposure could be identified by cataloging public T cell receptors. Using immunosequencing, the study profiled T cell repertoires from some 670 subjects and related those repertoires to cytomegalovirus serostatus. Besides the first cohort of hundreds of subjects, a separate validation cohort made up of roughly 120 different subjects was used. To predict cytomegalovirus infection status, the study brought together high-throughput TCR immunosequencing, statistical association of individual TCRs with disease status, and machine learning. A later analysis re-examined previously published TCR beta repertoires from 600 to 700 donors and added high-resolution HLA genotyping to investigate patterns of TCR occurrence. In the later analysis, no new phenotypic data were used to find candidate immune exposures; instead, reliance was placed on TCR beta sequences and their occurrence across donors. An earlier analysis of approximately 500 of the donors applied high-throughput TCR beta sequencing to assess whether each TCR beta V gene segment acted as functional or pseudogenic. Alongside the repertoire data, information on donor age, sex, ethnicity and CMV serostatus was compiled. A later genetic analysis took genome-wide SNP genotypes for about 65% of the 666 donors and used that subset as a discovery cohort. All discovery cohort repertoires had been generated using a single sequencing platform. Class I and class II HLA loci were covered by the typing at four-digit resolution. Typing coverage varied by locus: roughly 629-640 donors for A, B, C, DRB1 and DQB1; 500 to 550 for DQA1; more than 600 for DPA1; roughly 450 for DPB1. About five DR-DQ haplotypes were handled as single units for association and clustering because linkage in the cohort was strong. On average, roughly 240,000 unique TCR beta nucleotide sequences were sequenced per donor among 350 to 400 genotyped donors of the cohort, with 15% to 20% of those sequences being non-productive. What the authors observed across the whole study: Correlated functional status among segregating V segments might be attributable to linkage disequilibrium, but an unknown experimental factor could not be ruled out. In this cohort, only TCR beta chains were sequenced, and detectable features were limited by the absence of alpha or paired-chain data. V-gene and J-gene trimming of TCR beta chains was associated with a missense DCLRE1C variant in a later genetic analysis, and the association was replicated in an independent cohort. Most CMV-associated TCR beta chains appeared to be HLA-restricted in a later analysis, and the HLA associations seemed to be driven largely by CMV exposure. Because HLA typing was missing for some donors at each locus, association tests included only the typed subset. In the study, about 150 TCR beta chains were listed as associated with cytomegalovirus. Three of the identified cytomegalovirus-associated TCR beta chains were confirmed in vitro to be specific for cytomegalovirus antigens. The only immune exposure information available for the cohort was CMV serostatus. Broadly in line with IMGT annotations, most TCR beta V segments showed up in productive rearrangements about 87% or about 30% of the time in an earlier analysis of a few hundred of the donors. Because counts were too low, 15 to 20 rarely observed V segments, including chromosome 9 orphons, were excluded from the earlier analysis of several hundred of the donors. According to a later analysis, TCR association rates differed among HLA loci, with DRB1 alleles showing the most associated TCRs and HLA-C alleles showing the fewest. The classifier was reported to diagnose cytomegalovirus status with high specificity and sensitivity in both the original and validation cohorts. A later analysis reported that several top co-occurrence clusters appeared linked to parvovirus B19, influenza, CMV and Epstein-Barr virus. Strong co-occurrence of HLA alleles, especially DR and DQ, made assigning TCR associations to individual alleles difficult. The authors suggested that the approach could potentially be generalized to other disease states and immunological phenotypes. The presence/absence analyses assumed that sequencing depth was roughly uniform across donors, and that assumption may not be true. While some public TCRs were present in many individuals, most TCR sequences turned up only very rarely across donors. According to a later genetic analysis, donors in an Asian-associated ancestry cluster had fewer N-insertions in productive TCRs than the approximately 630-donor mean. Because the 87-base-pair reads could not distinguish some IMGT-functional V segments, including TRBV6-2 and TRBV6-3, those segments were excluded. At a false discovery rate of 0.05, a later analysis linked some 17,000 TCR beta sequences to specific HLA alleles. A group of highly shared sequence variants was considered likely to be a technical artifact of the sequencing pipeline. A further reported finding was that TCR beta sequences accurately predicted the HLA-A and HLA-B alleles for most subjects in the first cohort. In a later analysis, HLA-associated TCR beta chains showed more clonal expansion and lower generation probabilities than non-associated chains that were equally common.

The CDR3 goes from the cysteine to the phenylalanine over 15 residues. The only DNA kept is the CDR3, 45 bases in frame from the first base. The germline V gene (reference sequence) yields LNHDA for CDR1 and SQIVND for CDR2. Trimmed from V: 5 bases; trimmed from J: 1 base; junction bases lacking a gene match: 4. Receptor libraries were prepared by the immunoSEQ multiplex PCR assay. A mixture of 60 forward primers for TCR Vbeta segments and 13 reverse primers for TCR Jbeta segments was used in the multiplex PCR. Amplification of the CDR3 region of rearranged TCR beta genes was performed with a multiplex PCR assay on genomic DNA. On the Illumina HiSeq System, the amplified TCR beta libraries were sequenced as 87-base-pair reads. The original pipeline was this. A later analysis counted 75 million to 100 million unique TCR beta chains across the 666 repertoires, and about 10 million of these chains were shared by at least two donors. A nearest-neighbor algorithm error-corrected the raw reads and collapsed the reads into unique sequences, merging closely related sequences to remove PCR and sequencing errors. Alignment of CDR3 sequences to IMGT reference sequences was used to assign V, D and J gene segments. For a sequence to be retained, at least a six-nucleotide match to both a V gene segment and a J gene segment was required. Rearrangements were called productive when the CDR3 lacked stop codons and stayed in frame with V and J; all others were non-productive. Following IMGT convention, CDR3 was defined as the stretch from the second conserved V-encoded cysteine to the conserved J-encoded phenylalanine. The earlier analysis of about 590 of the donors excluded sequences that lacked an unambiguous match to a single V gene segment. In an earlier analysis of some 590 of the donors, V segments were called functional above 56.7% productive rearrangements and were called segregating when the between-donor standard deviation exceeded 5%. A statistical classification framework was built for diagnosing cytomegalovirus status from the catalog of TCR beta chain sequences. In a later analysis, V and J genes were assigned by comparing TCR nucleotide sequences against IMGT/GENE-DB human TR gene sequences. Using the TCRdist pipeline, a later analysis assigned CDR3 sequences along with most-parsimonious VDJ recombination scenarios. In a later analysis, every TCR beta chain was defined by the combination of its CDR3 amino acid sequence and its V-gene family, and reads without a unique V-gene family were dropped. In a later analysis, around 600 highly shared, low-generation-probability nucleotide sequences were removed to address suspected cross-contamination and a sequencing artifact. In a later analysis, a clonal expansion index for each public chain was calculated from normalized within-repertoire ranks of inferred template counts. In a later analysis, generation probabilities were computed with a VDJ recombination model fitted to out-of-frame rearrangements, and the resulting probabilities were checked against IGoR. In a later analysis, hypergeometric tests were used to score TCR-TCR, TCR-HLA and TCR-CMV co-occurrence, with a repertoire-size bias correction applied to TCR pairs. False discovery rates were estimated in a later analysis by permuting HLA or CMV assignments 20 times. In a later analysis, co-occurring TCRs were grouped with DBSCAN, and TCRdist sequence similarity was added when clustering was performed within HLA-allele-positive subsets. Co-occurrence clustering excluded repertoires with fewer than 30,000 or more than 120,000 public chains, plus five with anomalous nucleotide sharing. The immuneACCESS repertoire file appears here via TCRdb, limited to in-frame rearrangements. These files lack a portion of the clones; in checked studies, under half of the deficit traces to unresolved V genes, and the cause of the others is not known. That table furnishes V, J and clone size, whereas the DNA furnished D and trimming. In all, the sample holds about 150,000 clones, and roughly three fifths of those were seen once. The ten largest clonotypes hold around 6% of the sample.

The cohort consisted of some 730 healthy bone marrow donors. At the time of sampling, every cohort member was nominally healthy, though immune exposures that went unrecorded were likely present. The donor tested CMV seronegative, placing the donor among the 350 or so seronegative members of the cohort. Each donor provided a peripheral blood sample, and peripheral blood mononuclear cells were used for TCR beta sequencing. Genomic DNA was extracted from the blood cell samples with the Qiagen DNeasy Blood Extraction Kit. The TCR originated in a woman aged 60 to 75 in good health and CMV-seronegative. Specimen: PBMCs. The V and J genes are TRBV19 and TRBJ2-4, with 8 central nucleotides matching TRBD1. The CDR3 reads CASSPRTGAKNIQYF. In nucleotide form, the sequence is TGTGCCAGTAGTCCAAGGACAGGGGCCAAAAACATTCAGTACTTC.